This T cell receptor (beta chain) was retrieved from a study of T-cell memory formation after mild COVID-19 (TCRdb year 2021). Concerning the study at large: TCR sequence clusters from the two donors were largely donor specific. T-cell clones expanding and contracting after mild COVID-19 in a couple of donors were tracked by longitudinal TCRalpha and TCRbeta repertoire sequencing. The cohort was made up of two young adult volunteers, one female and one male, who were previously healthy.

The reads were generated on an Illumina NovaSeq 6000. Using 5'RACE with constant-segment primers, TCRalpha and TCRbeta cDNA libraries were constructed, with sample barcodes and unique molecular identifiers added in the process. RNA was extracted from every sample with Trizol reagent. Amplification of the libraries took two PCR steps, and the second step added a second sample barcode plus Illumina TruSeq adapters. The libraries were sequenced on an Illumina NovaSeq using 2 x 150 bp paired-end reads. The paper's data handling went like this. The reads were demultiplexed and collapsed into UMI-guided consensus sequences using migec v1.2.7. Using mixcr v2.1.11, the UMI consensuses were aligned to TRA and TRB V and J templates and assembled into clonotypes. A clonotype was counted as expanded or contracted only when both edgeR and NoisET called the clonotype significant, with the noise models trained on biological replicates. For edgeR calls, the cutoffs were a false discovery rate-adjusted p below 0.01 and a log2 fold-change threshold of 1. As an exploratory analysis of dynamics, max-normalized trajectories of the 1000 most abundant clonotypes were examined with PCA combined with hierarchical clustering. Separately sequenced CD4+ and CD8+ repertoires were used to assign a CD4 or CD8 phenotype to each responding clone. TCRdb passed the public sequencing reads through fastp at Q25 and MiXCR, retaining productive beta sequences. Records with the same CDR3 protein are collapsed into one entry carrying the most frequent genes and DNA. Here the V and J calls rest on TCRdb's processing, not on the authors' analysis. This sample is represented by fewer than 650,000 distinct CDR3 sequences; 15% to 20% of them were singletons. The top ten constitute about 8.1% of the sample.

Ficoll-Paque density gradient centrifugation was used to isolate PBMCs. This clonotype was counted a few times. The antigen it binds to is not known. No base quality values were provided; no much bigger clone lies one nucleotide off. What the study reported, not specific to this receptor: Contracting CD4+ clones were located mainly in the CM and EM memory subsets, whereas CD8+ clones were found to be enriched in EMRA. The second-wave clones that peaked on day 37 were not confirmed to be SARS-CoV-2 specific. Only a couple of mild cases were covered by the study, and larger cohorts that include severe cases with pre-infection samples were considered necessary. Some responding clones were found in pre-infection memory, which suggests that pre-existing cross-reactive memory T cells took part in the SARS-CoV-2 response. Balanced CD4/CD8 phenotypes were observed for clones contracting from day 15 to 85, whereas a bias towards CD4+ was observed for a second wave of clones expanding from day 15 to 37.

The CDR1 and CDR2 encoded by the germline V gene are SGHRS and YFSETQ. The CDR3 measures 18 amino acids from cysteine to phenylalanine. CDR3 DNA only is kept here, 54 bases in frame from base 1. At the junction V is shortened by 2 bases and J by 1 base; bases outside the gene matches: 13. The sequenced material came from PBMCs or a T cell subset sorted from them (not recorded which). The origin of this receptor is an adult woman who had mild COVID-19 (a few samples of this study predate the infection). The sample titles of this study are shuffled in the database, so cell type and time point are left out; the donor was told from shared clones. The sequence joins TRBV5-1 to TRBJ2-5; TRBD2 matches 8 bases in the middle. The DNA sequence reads TGCGCCAGCAGCTTATCTCCGCGCTCAGCGGGAGTCCAAGAGACCCAGTACTTC. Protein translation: CASSLSPRSAGVQETQYF.